The 14 T cell receptor beta chains below all came from one sample that was sequenced in a study of regulatory T cells in long-lasting Graves disease. Time point given: persistent/refractory GD, antithyroid drugs over 5 years with positive TRAb. RNA extracted from PBMCs served as the sequencing template. Relying on iRepertoire HTBI primers and Arm-PCR of CDR3 regions, the team built TCR beta libraries. TCRdb called the multiplex PCR reads again in MiXCR, with one record for every CDR3 protein. The sample lists about 660,000 distinct CDR3 sequences, 25% to 35% occurring once. The source material was peripheral blood mononuclear cells (PBMCs), sampled when the disease was refractory, from a patient treated with antithyroid drugs. The receptors originated from a female donor with Graves disease.

This clonotype is classed as medium-sized. The chain has TRBV2 and TRBJ1-5; no reliable D call. The germline V gene has CDR1 SNHLY and CDR2 FYNNEI. There are 15 residues in the CDR3. The ends were cut back, 2 bases at V and 2 bases at J, with 10 bases in the middle. The CDR3: CASSETGMGNQPQHF. CDR3 DNA sequence: TGTGCCAGCAGTGAAACGGGGATGGGCAATCAGCCCCAGCATTTT.

This clonotype appeared a few times. This chain connects TRBV29-1 to TRBJ2-7; TRBD2 agrees at 9 bases. V lost 3 bases to trimming and J lost 5 bases; unmatched junction nucleotides: 11. Per the germline V gene, CDR1 is SQVTM and CDR2 is ANQGSEA. This CDR3 has 15 residues. CDR3 nucleotide sequence: TGCAGCGTTGAGTTAGCGGGAGCAGGTTGGGACGAGCAGTACTTC. Translation gives CSVELAGAGWDEQYF.

The chain joins TRBV5-4 to TRBJ1-1; D remains unclear. CDR1 and CDR2 (germline): SGHNT, YYREEE (reference sequence). The germline V and J ends were trimmed by 0 bases and 5 bases, with 8 bases remaining between them. This CDR3 is 13 amino acids long. Written as DNA, the CDR3 is TGTGCCAGCAGCTTGGTACAGAAGACTGAAGCTTTCTTT. Translated, it gives CASSLVQKTEAFF.

This clonotype occurred many times. V is TRBV28 and J is TRBJ1-2, with a tentative D call TRBD1 (5 bases). V was shortened by 0 bases and J by 4 bases, with 9 bases between the two germline ends. The CDR3 runs to 14 residues. CDR1 MDHEN and CDR2 SYDVKM come from the germline V gene. The CDR3 DNA is TGTGCCAGCAGTTTATGGCGCGGGGGCTATGGCTACACCTTC. Amino acid sequence: CASSLWRGGYGYTF.

V gene TRBV5-1 combines with J gene TRBJ1-2, with a possible D match to TRBD1 (5 bases). This CDR3 is 13 amino acids long. The V and J ends lost 1 base and 6 bases respectively, with 10 bases between them. CDR1 SGHRS and CDR2 YFSETQ come from the germline V gene. This CDR3 reads CASSLSGRDGYTF. CDR3 bases: TGCGCCAGCAGCTTGTCAGGGAGGGATGGCTACACCTTC.

This clonotype was counted a few times. The chain recombines TRBV7-9 with TRBJ1-2; D ambiguous. The length of the CDR3 is 16 residues. V lost 1 base and J 0 bases, leaving 12 bases between the germline ends. Germline-derived CDR1 and CDR2 are SEHNR and FQNEAQ (reference sequence). CDR3 protein: CASSLGLETPNYGYTF. The CDR3 DNA is TGTGCCAGCAGCTTAGGCTTGGAGACACCTAACTATGGCTACACCTTC.

J is TRBJ2-2 and V is TRBV6-1; unclear D gene. Germline lookup yields CDR1 MNHNS and CDR2 SASEGT. The CDR3 sequence is 13 residues long. V was trimmed by 6 bases and J by 3 bases, leaving 8 bases between them. In DNA, the CDR3 is TGTGCCAGCAGATATCCGGACACCGGGGAGCTGTTTTTT. The encoded protein is CASRYPDTGELFF.

This chain links TRBV6-5 with TRBJ2-7; D might be TRBD2 (5 bases). Germline V lookup: CDR1 MNHEY, CDR2 SVGAGI. Trimming removed 2 bases from V and 0 bases from J, with 17 bases in between. CDR3 length: 17 residues. The chain's CDR3 is CASSYGNLATPSYEQYF. For the CDR3, the DNA is TGTGCCAGCAGTTACGGAAACCTAGCCACACCCTCCTACGAGCAGTACTTC.

The table lists this clonotype with many counts. The chain recombines TRBV6-1 with TRBJ1-1, with a possible D match to TRBD1 (5 bases). V was pared by 2 bases and J by 8 bases, with 12 bases between. The CDR3 has 13 amino acids. Per the germline V gene, CDR1 is MNHNS and CDR2 is SASEGT. DNA of the CDR3: TGTGCCAGCAGTGAATCGCGGACATCCGAAGCTTTCTTT. It is translated as CASSESRTSEAFF.

There are a few counts of this clonotype. This chain connects TRBV7-9 to TRBJ2-2; 13 bases match TRBD2. The junction had 5 bases not matched to a gene; V was cut back by 4 bases and J by 6 bases. The CDR3 sequence is 16 residues long. Germline assignment: CDR1 SEHNR and CDR2 FQNEAQ (reference sequence). The CDR3 protein is CASSSLGLAGAGELFF. The CDR3 DNA sequence: TGTGCCAGCAGCTCTCTAGGACTAGCGGGAGCCGGGGAGCTGTTTTTT.

This clonotype was counted a single time. The rearrangement joins TRBV12-3 or TRBV12-4 to TRBJ1-6; TRBD1 matches 7 bases. This CDR3 has 15 residues. V shed 4 bases, J shed 7 bases, and the junction held 7 bases outside the gene matches. This chain's CDR3 is CASSSPGQPNSPLHF. In DNA form, the CDR3 reads TGTGCCAGCAGTTCCCCGGGACAGCCCAATTCACCCCTCCACTTT.

A few counts support this clonotype. This sequence joins TRBV9 and TRBJ2-7, with D unclear. CDR1 SGDLS and CDR2 YYNGEE come from the germline V gene. CDR3 length equals 15 residues. V gave up 0 bases and J gave up 2 bases, with 12 bases separating them. The CDR3 protein is CASSVGGRSPYEQYF. As DNA, the CDR3 is TGTGCCAGCAGCGTAGGAGGAAGGTCCCCCTACGAGCAGTACTTC. Filled out from reference TRBV9 and TRBJ2-7, the complete variable domain reads DSGVTQTPKHLITATGQRVTLRCSPRSGDLSVYWYQQSLDQGLQFLIQYYNGEERAKGNILERFSAQQFPDLHSELNLSSLELGDSALYFCASSVGGRSPYEQYFGPGTRLTVT.

The V and J genes are TRBV6-1 and TRBJ1-4, with 8 bases fitting TRBD1. The CDR3 contains 14 residues. CDR1 is MNHNS, CDR2 SASEGT, per germline. The V segment lost 6 bases and the J segment 7 bases; nucleotides outside the gene matches: 7. The CDR3 DNA reads TGTGCCAGCAGAAACAGGGGGGGCGTTGAAAAACTGTTTTTT. This sequence encodes CASRNRGGVEKLFF.

The chain joins TRBV6-1 to TRBJ2-1, with 7 bases fitting TRBD1. Losses at the gene ends were 6 bases for V and 7 bases for J; bases not matched to a gene: 9. Germline V gene data show CDR1 as MNHNS and CDR2 as SASEGT. This CDR3 contains 14 residues. CDR3 amino acids: CASSPGQLTNEQFF. The CDR3 nucleotides are TGTGCCAGCAGCCCGGGACAGCTGACAAATGAGCAGTTCTTC.